This is a list of T cell receptor beta chains from one sample in a study of PD-1 blockade in mismatch repair-deficient tumors. The protocol was immunoSEQ multiplex PCR, while the TCRdb copy is restricted to in-frame clones and leaves out a portion. The sample shows about 100,000 clones, approximately 80% of them seen only once. Sequenced here: peripheral blood, sampled roughly eight months after starting pembrolizumab. The receptor set was obtained from an adult with mismatch repair-deficient cancer. Each CDR3 is given with its conserved first and last residue. D genes are given only for firm matches. Not all rows give a size; the values are once, few, many and, for expanded clones, a class.

v_gene	j_gene	abundance	d_gene	len	CDR3nt	CDR3aa
TRBV27	TRBJ2-7	NA	TRBD1	13	TGTGCCAGCAGCCCCTGGACAGGGAGTGAGCAGTACTTC	CASSPWTGSEQYF
TRBV10-3	TRBJ2-7	NA	NA	12	TGTGCCATCAGGAGTCAGGGTTACGAGCAGTACTTC	CAIRSQGYEQYF
TRBV6-1	TRBJ2-3	NA	NA	15	TGTGCCAGCAGTGGTGGCAGGCTTCCGACAGATACGCAGTATTTT	CASSGGRLPTDTQYF
TRBV19	TRBJ2-2	NA	TRBD2	17	TGTGCCAGTAGTAGGGGACTAGCGGGACTGAACACCGGGGAGCTGTTTTTT	CASSRGLAGLNTGELFF
TRBV6-6	TRBJ1-3	NA	NA	16	TGTGCCAGCAGTTCAACTTCGACAGGCTCTGGAAACACCATATATTTT	CASSSTSTGSGNTIYF
TRBV9	TRBJ1-1	NA	NA	11	TGTGCCAGCAGCGGTCACGATGAAGCTTTCTTT	CASSGHDEAFF
TRBV30	TRBJ1-5	NA	NA	17	TGTGCCTGGAGTGCACTAAATGACGGAGCTAGCAATCAGCCCCAGCATTTT	CAWSALNDGASNQPQHF
TRBV6-5	TRBJ1-5	NA	NA	14	TGTGCCAGCATGGGGAGGGCCTACAATCAGCCCCAGCATTTT	CASMGRAYNQPQHF
TRBV7-2	TRBJ1-5	NA	TRBD1	15	TGTGCCAGCAGCTTAGCGCCGGGACAGGGGCAGCCCCAGCATTTT	CASSLAPGQGQPQHF
TRBV30	TRBJ1-4	many	NA	15	TGTGCCGGCGGGGGTTCTGACTCAACTAATGAAAAACTGTTTTTT	CAGGGSDSTNEKLFF
TRBV2	TRBJ2-2	NA	NA	14	TGTGCCAGCGACGGTGGTCAGTCCACCGGGGAGCTGTTTTTT	CASDGGQSTGELFF
TRBV5-1	TRBJ1-2	NA	NA	14	TGCGCCAGCAGCCTTTGGCAGGTAGACTATGGCTACACCTTC	CASSLWQVDYGYTF